Here is one T cell receptor beta chain with its context. This entry is derived from a study of cytomegalovirus exposure and HLA in healthy donors. The method was immunoSEQ multiplex PCR; TCRdb's version includes in-frame clones alone and lacks a portion of them. Here the sample spans approximately 300,000 clones, about nine tenths being singletons. The sample consisted of PBMCs. The receptor was isolated from a woman in her late teens or twenties in good health and CMV-seronegative.

CDR3 sequence: CAWSPRERLVANEQFF. The CDR3 DNA is TGTGCCTGGAGTCCGAGAGAAAGACTAGTTGCCAATGAGCAGTTCTTC. The genes are TRBV30 and TRBJ2-1, with D possibly being TRBD2 (6 bases). Germline values: CDR1 GTSNPN, CDR2 SVGIG (reference sequence). The CDR3 is made up of 16 amino acids. V was trimmed by 2 bases and J by 6 bases, leaving 20 bases between them.